Listed here are 9 T cell receptor beta chains from one sample, sequenced in a study of OX40 agonist ivuxolimab in advanced cancers. Some clones are missing from TCRdb's copy, which holds only in-frame ones; the method was immunoSEQ multiplex PCR. This table holds some 150,000 clones, 90% found once. The sample consisted of CD4+ or CD8+ T cells sorted from blood, taken in a trial of the OX40 agonist ivuxolimab. The receptors here all came from an adult with an advanced solid tumor such as melanoma, head and neck, liver or kidney cancer.

The rearrangement uses TRBV5-1 and TRBJ2-1; 7 nucleotides align to TRBD2. Germline V gene data show CDR1 as SGHRS and CDR2 as YFSETQ. CDR3 size: 16 residues. V gave up 4 bases and J gave up 1 base; unmatched junction bases: 8. This CDR3 is CASSKGSGASYNEQFF. CDR3 sequence (DNA): TGCGCCAGCAGCAAGGGGAGCGGGGCATCCTACAATGAGCAGTTCTTC.

DNA of the CDR3: TGCGCCAGCAGCCCCGGGACAGGGGGCTCCGAGCAGTACTTC. It specifies CASSPGTGGSEQYF. This chain joins TRBV5-1 and TRBJ2-7; 12 bases map to TRBD1. The CDR3 loop spans 14 amino acids. V trimming: 4 bases; J trimming: 6 bases; junction bases outside the gene matches: 5. Germline CDR1 reads SGHRS; CDR2 reads YFSETQ.

The chain employs TRBV10-3 and TRBJ2-7; tentative D call: TRBD2 (5 bases). The V gene's germline CDR1 is ENHRY and CDR2 SYGVKD. The germline V and J ends were trimmed by 10 bases and 4 bases, with 20 bases remaining between them. The CDR3 length is 14 residues. The chain's CDR3 is CATSRSGPGYEQYF. The CDR3 DNA reads TGTGCCACTAGCCGGAGCGGCCCCGGGTACGAGCAGTACTTC.

This clone has only one observation. The J gene is TRBJ1-5, the V gene TRBV5-3; 7 bases are shared with TRBD1. TRBV5-3 is assigned to the ORF class and has an uncertain function. With V trimmed by 2 bases and J by 2 bases, 4 bases remained unmatched. The CDR3 is 15 amino acids. CDR3 sequence (DNA): TGTGCCAGAAGCTTCGACAGGGACGGCAATCAGCCCCAGCATTTT. Residues: CARSFDRDGNQPQHF.

The rearrangement links TRBV27 to TRBJ1-4, with TRBD1 as a possible D gene (5 bases). Germline CDR1 reads MNHEY; CDR2 reads SMNVEV (reference sequence). This CDR3 spans 14 amino acids. Trimming removed 4 bases at V and 6 bases at J, with 12 bases between. Here the CDR3 DNA reads TGTGCCAGCAGTTCCCGGACGGGGGATGAAAAACTGTTTTTT. It is translated as CASSSRTGDEKLFF. The complete variable domain, with remaining parts taken from reference TRBV27 and TRBJ1-4, reads EAQVTQNPRYLITVTGKKLTVTCSQNMNHEYMSWYRQDPGLGLRQIYYSMNVEVTDKGDVPEGYKVSRKEKRNFPLILESPSPNQTSLYFCASSSRTGDEKLFFGSGTQLSVL.

The gene calls are TRBV7-2 and TRBJ2-1; 7 bases fit TRBD1. This CDR3 spans 15 amino acids. Germline V gene sequence: CDR1 SGHTA, CDR2 FQGNSA. Unmatched junction bases numbered 5, after V lost 6 bases and J lost 0 bases. This chain's CDR3 is CASRYRGDSYNEQFF. The CDR3 DNA is TGTGCCAGCAGATACAGGGGTGACTCCTACAATGAGCAGTTCTTC.

In its sample, this clone was seen a few times. The junction departs from germline at one end; a sequencing error may be responsible. The V call is TRBV7-2, the J call TRBJ1-3, with D perhaps TRBD1 (5 bases). CDR3 size: 11 residues. Germline V gene data show CDR1 as SGHTA and CDR2 as FQGNSA. The CDR3 here is CASSPIRGASF. CDR3 nucleotide sequence: TGTGCCAGCAGCCCCATCCGAGGGGCGTCTTTT.

CDR3 nucleotide sequence: TGTGCCAGCAGTGAAGAACCACGGCAGCCCCAGCATTTT. Translated: CASSEEPRQPQHF. V is TRBV6-4 and J is TRBJ1-5, with no clear D. The CDR3 covers 13 residues. CDR1 is MRHNA and CDR2 is SNTAGT in the germline V gene. Trimming removed 3 bases at V and 7 bases at J, with 10 bases between.

CDR3 residues: CASSYEATSVLPDTQYF. CDR3 coding DNA: TGTGCCAGCTCATACGAGGCAACTAGCGTTCTACCGGATACGCAGTATTTT. The V and J genes are TRBV18 and TRBJ2-3, with TRBD2 matching over 7 bases. The CDR3 has 17 residues. J gave up 6 bases and V 5 bases, and 17 bases lay outside the gene matches. Germline V gene sequence: CDR1 KGHSH, CDR2 LQKENI.